This passage covers 28 T cell receptor beta chains from one sample sequenced in a study of radiation and T cells in renal cell carcinoma. Method: immunoSEQ multiplex PCR; TCRdb's copy keeps in-frame clones and lacks some. The sample has approximately 150,000 clones, 75% to 90% seen once. Time point specified: blood 4 weeks post-SBRT, at nephrectomy. Indicated treatment: 15 Gy SBRT to primary tumor, nephrectomy 4 weeks later. The sample consisted of blood, taken from a patient whose treatment included radiotherapy and nephrectomy. Receptor source: a woman aged 50 to 60 with renal cell carcinoma.

The rearrangement links TRBV5-6 to TRBJ2-7; D tentatively fits TRBD1 or TRBD2 (5 bases each). CDR3 size: 14 residues. The germline V gene has CDR1 SGHDT and CDR2 YYEEEE. With 3 bases removed from V and 7 bases from J, the gap between germline ends came to 17 bases. The CDR3 region is CASSWGSGRGEQYF. The CDR3 nucleotides read TGTGCCAGCAGCTGGGGGTCGGGTCGAGGGGAGCAGTACTTC. The full variable domain, its missing parts supplied by reference TRBV5-6 and TRBJ2-7, is DAGVTQSPTHLIKTRGQQVTLRCSPKSGHDTVSWYQQALGQGPQFIFQYYEEEERQRGNFPDRFSGHQFPNYSSELNVNALLLGDSALYLCASSWGSGRGEQYFGPGTRLTVT.

V and J are TRBV9 and TRBJ2-3, with D perhaps matching TRBD1 or TRBD2 (5 bases each). Germline V CDR1 and CDR2: SGDLS, YYNGEE. The CDR3 is made up of 16 amino acids. V lost 1 base and J 3 bases, leaving 15 bases between the germline ends. The CDR3 DNA reads as TGTGCCAGCAGCGTACCTGGGGGAATGAGTACAGATACGCAGTATTTT. Protein: CASSVPGGMSTDTQYF.

The chain has TRBV9 and TRBJ1-2; 10 nucleotides agree with TRBD1. The CDR3 extends over 16 amino acids. J lost 4 bases, V lost 5 bases, and 11 bases had no gene match. Germline-derived CDR1 and CDR2 are SGDLS and YYNGEE. CDR3 bases: TGTGCCAGCAGTGGATTGGGGACAGGGGACGCCTATGGCTACACCTTC. Translating it yields CASSGLGTGDAYGYTF.

The V and J genes are TRBV9 and TRBJ2-3; D is unclear. Germline CDR1 reads SGDLS; CDR2 reads YYNGEE. V gave up 0 bases and J gave up 3 bases, with 8 bases separating them. CDR3 size: 14 residues. CDR3 protein: CASSVAPTTDTQYF. The CDR3 DNA follows: TGTGCCAGCAGCGTAGCCCCGACAACAGATACGCAGTATTTT.

The chain uses TRBV7-9 and TRBJ2-7; D might be TRBD2 (6 bases). V shed 5 bases and J shed 0 bases, with 14 bases lying between them. CDR3 size: 15 residues. Germline CDR1 is SEHNR and CDR2 is FQNEAQ (reference sequence). CDR3 loop: CASSPRDGSSYEQYF. CDR3 nucleotides: TGTGCCAGCAGCCCCCGGGACGGGAGCTCCTACGAGCAGTACTTC.

In its sample, this clone was seen a few times. The chain uses TRBV27 and TRBJ2-7, with a possible D match to TRBD2 (5 bases). There are 14 residues in the CDR3. CDR1 is MNHEY, CDR2 SMNVEV, per germline (reference sequence). Trimming pared 8 bases from V and 0 bases from J, leaving 14 bases between. The DNA of the CDR3 is TGTGCCAGCCGGATTCTGGACTCCTCCTACGAGCAGTACTTC. Its protein product is CASRILDSSYEQYF.

In nucleotides, the CDR3 is TGTGCCAGCAGCCCGGGACAGGCCCTTCAGGGCATCACCGGGGAGCTGTTTTTT. Residues: CASSPGQALQGITGELFF. The rearrangement uses TRBV5-4 and TRBJ2-2; 8 nucleotides agree with TRBD1. This CDR3 contains 18 residues. Germline V gives CDR1 SGHNT, CDR2 YYREEE (reference sequence). The V gene end was trimmed by 4 bases and the J gene end by 4 bases; junction bases not matched to a gene: 15.

This clone was detected only a few times. This chain uses TRBV5-4 with TRBJ2-7; 8 bases fit TRBD1. After removal of 2 bases from V and 0 bases from J, the junction contained 4 bases not matched to a gene. Per the germline V gene, CDR1 is SGHNT and CDR2 is YYREEE (reference sequence). The CDR3 covers 15 residues. DNA of the CDR3: TGTGCCAGCAGCTTTCGGACAGGGTCCTCCTACGAGCAGTACTTC. This sequence encodes CASSFRTGSSYEQYF.

The table lists this clone with a count of one. The chain joins TRBV27 to TRBJ2-7, with D perhaps TRBD1 (5 bases). CDR1 MNHEY and CDR2 SMNVEV come from the germline V gene (reference sequence). This CDR3 has 12 amino acids. The ends were cut back, 8 bases at V and 6 bases at J, with 14 bases in the middle. The CDR3 spells CASGVTAFEQYF. CDR3 DNA sequence: TGTGCCAGCGGAGTGACAGCATTCGAGCAGTACTTC.

The V call is TRBV2, the J call TRBJ2-5, with unresolved D. CDR1 is SNHLY and CDR2 is FYNNEI in the germline V gene. The germline V and J ends were trimmed by 7 bases and 0 bases, with 6 bases remaining between them. This CDR3 spans 12 amino acids. This chain's CDR3 is CASTGDQETQYF. The CDR3 nucleotides are TGTGCCAGCACTGGGGACCAAGAGACCCAGTACTTC. The whole variable domain, filled in from reference TRBV2 and TRBJ2-5, reads EPEVTQTPSHQVTQMGQEVILRCVPISNHLYFYWYRQILGQKVEFLVSFYNNEISEKSEIFDDQFSVERPDGSNFTLKIRSTKLEDSAMYFCASTGDQETQYFGPGTRLLVL.

This clone appeared a single time. V gene TRBV28 combines with J gene TRBJ1-5; D call uncertain. This CDR3 comprises 11 residues. CDR1 is MDHEN and CDR2 is SYDVKM in the germline V gene. Trimming left V 4 bases short and J 8 bases short, with 6 bases between. The CDR3 bases are TGTGCCAGCAGTTCCCCCAAGCCCCAGCATTTT. The encoded protein is CASSSPKPQHF. The whole variable domain, remainder taken from reference TRBV28 and TRBJ1-5, is DVKVTQSSRYLVKRTGEKVFLECVQDMDHENMFWYRQDPGLGLRLIYFSYDVKMKEKGDIPEGYSVSREKKERFSLILESASTNQTSMYLCASSSPKPQHFGDGTRLSIL.

The chain carries TRBV7-2 and TRBJ2-5, with D possibly matching TRBD2 (6 bases). Germline values: CDR1 SGHTA, CDR2 FQGNSA. The V and J ends lost 3 bases and 0 bases respectively, with 8 bases between them. This CDR3 is 14 amino acids long. The CDR3 loop reads CASSFQRDQETQYF. The DNA of the CDR3 is TGTGCCAGCAGCTTCCAGCGGGACCAAGAGACCCAGTACTTC. The variable domain in full, completed from reference TRBV7-2 and TRBJ2-5, reads GAGVSQSPSNKVTEKGKDVELRCDPISGHTALYWYRQSLGQGLEFLIYFQGNSAPDKSGLPSDRFSAERTGGSVSTLTIQRTQQEDSAVYLCASSFQRDQETQYFGPGTRLLVL.

The chain has TRBV27 and TRBJ1-5, with TRBD1 identical over 9 bases. Germline values: CDR1 MNHEY, CDR2 SMNVEV (reference sequence). V shed 6 bases, J shed 3 bases, and the junction held 18 bases outside the gene matches. The CDR3 consists of 19 residues. The CDR3 region is CASSVRGNRGLRDNQPQHF. In DNA form, the CDR3 reads TGTGCCAGCAGCGTCCGAGGGAACAGGGGGCTTAGGGACAATCAGCCCCAGCATTTT.

V gene TRBV27 combines with J gene TRBJ2-3; TRBD1 aligns across 7 bases. J lost 3 bases, V lost 8 bases, and 5 bases had no gene match. The CDR3 runs 13 residues. The V gene's germline CDR1 is MNHEY and CDR2 SMNVEV (reference sequence). CDR3 nucleotide sequence: TGTGCCAGCTCAGGGGGTAGGACAGATACGCAGTATTTT. Protein sequence: CASSGGRTDTQYF.

CDR3 residues: CASSRAQGGELFF. In DNA form, the CDR3 reads TGCGCCAGCAGCCGGGCCCAGGGCGGGGAGCTGTTTTTT. The chain couples TRBV10-1 to TRBJ2-2; the D gene is possibly TRBD1 (5 bases). V lost 6 bases and J 7 bases, leaving 12 bases between the germline ends. The CDR3 spans 13 residues. Germline V gene data show CDR1 as WNHNN and CDR2 as SYGVQD (reference sequence).

This clone was observed a single time. The chain joins TRBV4-1 to TRBJ2-6; either TRBD1 or TRBD2 may supply D (6 bases each). The length of the CDR3 is 18 residues. V was pared by 5 bases and J by 2 bases, with 19 bases between. Germline-derived CDR1 and CDR2 are MGHRA and YSYEKL. CDR3 nucleotide sequence: TGCGCCAGCAGCTTCTACCCCAAGGGGGGACCTGGGGCCAACGTCCTGACTTTC. This codes for CASSFYPKGGPGANVLTF.

This clone has only a few counts. The chain employs TRBV5-1 and TRBJ2-7, with D possibly matching TRBD1 (5 bases). With 4 bases removed from V and 9 bases from J, the gap between germline ends came to 23 bases. The germline CDR1 and CDR2 sequences are SGHRS and YFSETQ. This CDR3 spans 15 amino acids. Written as DNA, the CDR3 is TGCGCCAGCAGCCCAAGTACCGGCAGCAGGGAAGGGCAGTACTTC. This gives the protein CASSPSTGSREGQYF.

This chain links TRBV6-4 with TRBJ1-1; D is perhaps TRBD1 (5 bases). This CDR3 region has 15 residues. Trimming took off 5 bases at V and 2 bases at J, with 15 bases between the two ends. Germline CDR1 and CDR2: MRHNA and SNTAGT. The CDR3 nucleotides read TGTGCCAGCAGTCTAACCTTTGACAGAAACACTGAAGCTTTCTTT. This translates into CASSLTFDRNTEAFF.

The gene calls are TRBV5-6 and TRBJ1-2, with 9 bases fitting TRBD1. Germline V gene sequence: CDR1 SGHDT, CDR2 YYEEEE. The CDR3 covers 15 residues. V gave up 0 bases and J gave up 7 bases; unmatched junction bases: 7. The CDR3 reads CASSLGGGQGLGYTF. Written as DNA, the CDR3 is TGTGCCAGCAGCTTGGGAGGTGGACAGGGGCTTGGCTACACCTTC.

The genes are TRBV5-6 and TRBJ2-7; a weak D match, TRBD1 (5 bases). Looked up from germline, CDR1 is SGHDT and CDR2 is YYEEEE. CDR3 length equals 15 residues. V was trimmed by 4 bases and J by 0 bases, leaving 14 bases between them. Here the CDR3 reads CASSRRGGASYEQYF. The DNA of the CDR3 is TGTGCCAGCAGCCGAAGGGGTGGGGCCTCCTACGAGCAGTACTTC.

CDR3 DNA sequence: TGTGCCAGCAGCCTGACTAGCGGATCCTACGAGCAGTACTTC. This encodes CASSLTSGSYEQYF. This rearrangement joins TRBV7-2 to TRBJ2-7; 9 positions match TRBD2. CDR3 size: 14 residues. V trimming: 5 bases; J trimming: 1 base; junction bases outside the gene matches: 3. Germline V lookup: CDR1 SGHTA, CDR2 FQGNSA.

This rearrangement joins TRBV5-1 to TRBJ1-2; D might be TRBD1 (5 bases). Germline V gene lookup returns CDR1 SGHRS and CDR2 YFSETQ. Trimming left V 0 bases short and J 4 bases short, with 10 bases between. CDR3 size: 14 residues. The CDR3 nucleotides read TGCGCCAGCAGCTTGGAAAGGGGCGTCTATGGCTACACCTTC. Its protein product is CASSLERGVYGYTF.

This clone was seen more than once but under ten times. This chain uses TRBV30 with TRBJ1-1, with D unclear. The V gene's germline CDR1 is GTSNPN and CDR2 SVGIG (reference sequence). The CDR3 sequence is 13 residues long. Trimming left V 8 bases short and J 0 bases short, with 13 bases between. This CDR3 is CAVRVVLNTEAFF. CDR3 coding DNA: TGTGCCGTTAGGGTAGTTTTGAACACTGAAGCTTTCTTT.

The genes are TRBV13 and TRBJ2-1; TRBD2 might be the D (5 bases). V dropped 0 bases and J dropped 7 bases, with 7 bases sitting between them. Germline-derived CDR1 and CDR2 are PRHDT and FYEKMQ (reference sequence). CDR3 size: 13 residues. The CDR3 bases are TGTGCCAGCAGCTTAGGGTCGGGGAATGAGCAGTTCTTC. This codes for CASSLGSGNEQFF.

The CDR3, as DNA: TGTGCCAGCAGTAAACAGTTTATGAGCAATCAGCCCCAGCATTTT. This translates into CASSKQFMSNQPQHF. The rearrangement links TRBV6-6 to TRBJ1-5; D unresolved. The CDR3 is made up of 15 amino acids. V was clipped by 5 bases and J by 1 base, with 12 bases between them. Germline V gene sequence: CDR1 MNHNY, CDR2 SVGAGI (reference sequence).

The genes are TRBV28 and TRBJ2-5; D is undetermined. The CDR3 totals 12 residues. The germline gives CDR1 MDHEN, CDR2 SYDVKM. With 6 bases removed from V and 5 bases from J, the gap between germline ends came to 10 bases. DNA of the CDR3: TGTGCCAGCAGGAGGCTTCAGGAGACCCAGTACTTC. Encoded protein: CASRRLQETQYF.

The rearrangement joins TRBV11-2 to TRBJ1-2, with D possibly matching TRBD1 (5 bases). Germline V gene sequence: CDR1 SGHAT, CDR2 FQNNGV. CDR3 length equals 15 residues. V lost 5 bases and J lost 0, with 13 bases in between. CDR3 bases: TGTGCCAGCAGCGCGGGGGGGGACCCTAACTATGGCTACACCTTC. This codes for CASSAGGDPNYGYTF.

This chain joins TRBV6-5 and TRBJ2-2; 10 bases fit TRBD1. V was clipped by 7 bases and J by 5 bases; unmatched bases: 7. Germline V CDR1 and CDR2: MNHEY, SVGAGI. CDR3 length equals 15 residues. The CDR3 DNA reads TGTGCCAGCACCTTGACAGGGGGCTCAACCGGGGAGCTGTTTTTT. This sequence encodes CASTLTGGSTGELFF.